Listed below are T cell receptor beta chains from one sample, sequenced in a study of PD-1 blockade in classical Hodgkin lymphoma. The method was immunoSEQ multiplex PCR; TCRdb's version includes in-frame clones alone and lacks a portion of them. The sample contains 29,000 or so clones, more than 70% of which appear only once. Sequencing used CD4+ T cells from blood. These receptors came from a human donor with classical Hodgkin lymphoma. Each CDR3 is given with its conserved first and last residue. D genes are given only for firm matches. Not all rows give a size; the values are once, few, many and, for expanded clones, a class.

.	TRBV28	TRBD2	TRBJ2-1	CASVNGGLATYEQFF	TGTGCCAGTGTCAATGGGGGACTAGCGACCTATGAGCAGTTCTTC
.	TRBV21-1	.	TRBJ2-7	CASSLQGQGGSYEQYF	TGTGCCAGCAGCCTACAGGGACAGGGGGGCTCCTACGAGCAGTACTTC
.	TRBV4-1	TRBD1	TRBJ2-7	CASSQVGTGAIYEQYF	TGCGCCAGCAGCCAAGTTGGTACAGGGGCTATCTACGAGCAGTACTTC
.	TRBV7-2	TRBD2	TRBJ2-7	CASRLQGGLAGGVYEQYF	TGTGCCAGCAGACTACAGGGAGGACTAGCGGGGGGGGTTTACGAGCAGTACTTC
few	TRBV19	TRBD1	TRBJ1-2	CASSTRQGAFGGYTF	TGTGCCAGTAGTACAAGACAGGGGGCATTTGGTGGCTACACCTTC
.	TRBV5-1	.	TRBJ2-7	CASSLSGQTYEQYF	TGCGCCAGCAGCTTGTCAGGACAAACCTACGAGCAGTACTTC
.	TRBV18	TRBD1	TRBJ1-1	CASSPRRDRGTNTEAFF	TGTGCCAGCTCACCACGCCGGGACAGAGGGACGAACACTGAAGCTTTCTTT
.	TRBV6-4	TRBD2	TRBJ2-7	CASSDPTPRLAKPSYEQYF	TGTGCCAGCAGTGACCCGACTCCAAGACTAGCGAAGCCCTCCTACGAGCAGTACTTC
once	TRBV7-3	.	TRBJ2-2	CASSLTLGGELFF	TGTGCCAGCAGCTTAACGTTAGGCGGGGAGCTGTTTTTT
.	TRBV28	.	TRBJ1-4	CASSLGRGPNEKLFF	TGTGCCAGCAGTTTGGGCAGGGGCCCGAATGAAAAACTGTTTTTT
.	TRBV27	.	TRBJ2-1	CASSLSPGQSYNEQFF	TGTGCCAGCAGTTTATCCCCGGGACAATCTTACAATGAGCAGTTCTTC
.	TRBV6-1	.	TRBJ1-2	CASSEALKGHFYGYTF	TGTGCCAGCAGTGAAGCGCTTAAGGGACACTTCTATGGCTACACCTTC
.	TRBV30	.	TRBJ1-3	CAWRRGLGNTIYF	TGTGCCTGGCGCCGAGGGTTAGGAAACACCATATATTTT
.	TRBV5-1	.	TRBJ1-2	CASSADLDRAGYTF	TGCGCCAGCAGCGCCGACCTCGATAGAGCTGGCTACACCTTC
once	TRBV7-2	TRBD2	TRBJ2-2	CASSLRLAGELRSTGELFF	TGTGCCAGCAGCCTAAGACTAGCGGGGGAGCTACGGAGCACCGGGGAGCTGTTTTTT
.	TRBV4-3	TRBD1	TRBJ1-2	CASSLRYRGAGYGYTF	TGCGCCAGCAGCCTTCGATACAGGGGCGCAGGCTATGGCTACACCTTC
.	TRBV2	.	TRBJ1-6	CASSESSVGPLHF	TGTGCCAGCAGTGAAAGTAGTGTAGGACCCCTCCACTTT
.	TRBV28	TRBD2	TRBJ2-1	CASSPPGLANEQFF	TGTGCCAGCAGTCCCCCGGGACTAGCAAATGAGCAGTTCTTC
once	TRBV5-1	.	TRBJ2-2	CASSPSVSGTRGELFF	TGCGCCAGCAGCCCGTCGGTGTCCGGGACTCGAGGGGAGCTGTTTTTT
.	TRBV4-1	.	TRBJ2-5	CASSQERVATQYF	TGCGCCAGCAGCCAAGAGCGCGTCGCTACCCAGTACTTC
few	TRBV30	.	TRBJ1-2	CAWSKGGGGYTF	TGTGCCTGGAGTAAGGGAGGCGGTGGCTACACCTTC
.	TRBV29-1	.	TRBJ1-2	CSVEHSKMGDSYGYTF	TGCAGCGTTGAACATTCAAAAATGGGGGATAGTTATGGCTACACCTTC
.	TRBV5-1	.	TRBJ1-4	CASSLRVGAGSNEKLFF	TGCGCCAGCAGCTTGAGGGTTGGGGCAGGGTCTAATGAAAAACTGTTTTTT